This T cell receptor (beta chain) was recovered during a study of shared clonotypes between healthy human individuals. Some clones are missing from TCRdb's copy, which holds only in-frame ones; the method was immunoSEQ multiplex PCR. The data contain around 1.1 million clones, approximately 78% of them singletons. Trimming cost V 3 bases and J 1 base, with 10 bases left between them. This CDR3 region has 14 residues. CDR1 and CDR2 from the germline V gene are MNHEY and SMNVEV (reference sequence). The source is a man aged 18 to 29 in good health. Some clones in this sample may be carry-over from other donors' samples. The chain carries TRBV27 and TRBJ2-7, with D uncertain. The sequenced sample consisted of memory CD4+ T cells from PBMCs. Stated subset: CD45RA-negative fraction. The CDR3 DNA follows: TGTGCCAGCAGTTTGGTAGGGCGGTCCTACGAGCAGTACTTC. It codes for CASSLVGRSYEQYF.